This record looks at one T cell receptor beta chain sequence and its context. Its specificity is not known. The sample is drawn from a study of T cell responses to AZD1222 COVID-19 vaccine. General study results and limits: The reported proportion of spike-specific TCRs targeting unmutated variant regions was nearly half. Dominant CD4 TCR responses targeted spike regions 160-218 and 743-854. Donors, mostly white British, included more females; clonal diversity was possibly underestimated.

Libraries were prepared by immunoSEQ multiplex PCR; TCRdb keeps only in-frame clonotypes and omits some of them. The table lists tens of thousands of clones, around 89% of them singletons. There are 14 residues in the CDR3. With 4 bases clipped from V and 4 bases from J, the junction kept 5 bases outside the gene matches. Germline V gives CDR1 SGHDT, CDR2 YYEEEE. Source: peripheral blood, taken 28 days after the second dose of the MenACWY control vaccine. The TCR was taken from an adult who received the MenACWY meningococcal vaccine as a control. The chain is built from TRBV5-6 and TRBJ1-3; 7 nucleotides match TRBD1. Here the CDR3 DNA reads TGTGCCAGCAGCCAGGGACAGCTAGGAAACACCATATATTTT. It translates to CASSQGQLGNTIYF.